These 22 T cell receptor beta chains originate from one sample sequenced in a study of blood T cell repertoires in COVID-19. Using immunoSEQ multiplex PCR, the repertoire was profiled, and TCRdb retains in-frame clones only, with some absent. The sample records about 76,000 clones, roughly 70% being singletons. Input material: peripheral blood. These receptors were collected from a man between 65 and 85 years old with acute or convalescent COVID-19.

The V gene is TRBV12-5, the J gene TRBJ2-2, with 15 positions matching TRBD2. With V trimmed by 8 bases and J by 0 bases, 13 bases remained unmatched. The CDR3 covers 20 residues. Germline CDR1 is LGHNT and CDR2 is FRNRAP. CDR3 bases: TGTGCTAGTAGACAACCGGGACTAGCGGGAGGATTGCCGAACACCGGGGAGCTGTTTTTT. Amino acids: CASRQPGLAGGLPNTGELFF. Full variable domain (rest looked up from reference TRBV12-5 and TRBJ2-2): DARVTQTPRHKVTEMGQEVTMRCQPILGHNTVFWYRQTMMQGLELLAYFRNRAPLDDSGMPKDRFSAEMPDATLATLKIQPSEPRDSAVYFCASRQPGLAGGLPNTGELFFGEGSRLTVL.

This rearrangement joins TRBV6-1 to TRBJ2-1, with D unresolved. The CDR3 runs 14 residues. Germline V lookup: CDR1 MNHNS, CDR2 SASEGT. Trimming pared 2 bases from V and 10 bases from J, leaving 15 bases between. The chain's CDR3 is CASSETVRVQEQFF. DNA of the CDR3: TGTGCCAGCAGTGAAACGGTCCGGGTCCAGGAGCAGTTCTTC.

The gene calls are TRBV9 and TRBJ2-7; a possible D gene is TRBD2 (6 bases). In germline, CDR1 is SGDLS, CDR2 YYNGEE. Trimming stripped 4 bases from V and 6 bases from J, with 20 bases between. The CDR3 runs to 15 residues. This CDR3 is CASSPWGGEKGEQYF. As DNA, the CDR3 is TGTGCCAGCAGCCCTTGGGGCGGGGAGAAAGGCGAGCAGTACTTC.

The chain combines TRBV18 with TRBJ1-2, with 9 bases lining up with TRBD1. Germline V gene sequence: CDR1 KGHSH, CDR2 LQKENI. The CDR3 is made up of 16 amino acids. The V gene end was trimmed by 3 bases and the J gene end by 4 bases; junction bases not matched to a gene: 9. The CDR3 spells CASSPGQGLQGYGYTF. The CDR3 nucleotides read TGTGCCAGCTCACCGGGACAGGGCCTCCAGGGCTATGGCTACACCTTC.

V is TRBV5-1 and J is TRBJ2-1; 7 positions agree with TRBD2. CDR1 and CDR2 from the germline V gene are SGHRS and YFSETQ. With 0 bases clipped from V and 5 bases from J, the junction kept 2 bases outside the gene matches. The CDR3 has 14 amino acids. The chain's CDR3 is CASSLGGSNNEQFF. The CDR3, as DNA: TGCGCCAGCAGCTTGGGCGGGAGTAACAATGAGCAGTTCTTC.

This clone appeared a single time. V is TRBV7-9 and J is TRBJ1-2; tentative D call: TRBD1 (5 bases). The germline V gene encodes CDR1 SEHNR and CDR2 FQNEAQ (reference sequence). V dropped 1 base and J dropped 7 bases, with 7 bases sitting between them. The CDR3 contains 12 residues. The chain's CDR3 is CASSLGQSGYTF. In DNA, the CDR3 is TGTGCCAGCAGCTTAGGACAGTCTGGCTACACCTTC.

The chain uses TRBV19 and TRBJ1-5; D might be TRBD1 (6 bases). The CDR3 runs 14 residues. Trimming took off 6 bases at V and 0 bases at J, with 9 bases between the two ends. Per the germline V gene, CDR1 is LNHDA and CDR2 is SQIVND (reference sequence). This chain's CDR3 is CASSRTDSNQPQHF. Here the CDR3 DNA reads TGTGCCAGTAGCCGGACAGATAGCAATCAGCCCCAGCATTTT.

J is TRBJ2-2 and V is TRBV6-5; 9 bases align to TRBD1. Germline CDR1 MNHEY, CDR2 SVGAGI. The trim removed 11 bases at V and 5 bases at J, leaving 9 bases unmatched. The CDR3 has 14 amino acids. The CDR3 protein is CAGGRTGVTGELFF. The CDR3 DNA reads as TGTGCCGGGGGGAGGACAGGGGTAACCGGGGAGCTGTTTTTT.

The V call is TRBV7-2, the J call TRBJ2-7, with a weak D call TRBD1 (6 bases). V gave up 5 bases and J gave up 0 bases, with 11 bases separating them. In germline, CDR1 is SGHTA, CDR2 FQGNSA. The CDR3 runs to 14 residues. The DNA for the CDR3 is TGTGCCAGCAGCGGCACAGGGAACTCCTACGAGCAGTACTTC. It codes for CASSGTGNSYEQYF.

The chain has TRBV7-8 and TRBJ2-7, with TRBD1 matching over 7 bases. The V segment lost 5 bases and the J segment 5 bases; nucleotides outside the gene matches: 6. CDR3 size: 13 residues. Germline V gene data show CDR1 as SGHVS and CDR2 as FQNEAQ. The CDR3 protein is CASSLLTGDEQYF. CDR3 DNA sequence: TGTGCCAGCAGCCTCCTTACAGGGGACGAGCAGTACTTC.

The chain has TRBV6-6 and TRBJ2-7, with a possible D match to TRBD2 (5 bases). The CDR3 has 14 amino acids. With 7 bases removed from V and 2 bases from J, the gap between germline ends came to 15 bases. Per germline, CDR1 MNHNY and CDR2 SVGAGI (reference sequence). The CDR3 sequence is CASTLPGVTYEQYF. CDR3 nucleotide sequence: TGTGCCAGCACCCTTCCCGGGGTCACCTACGAGCAGTACTTC.

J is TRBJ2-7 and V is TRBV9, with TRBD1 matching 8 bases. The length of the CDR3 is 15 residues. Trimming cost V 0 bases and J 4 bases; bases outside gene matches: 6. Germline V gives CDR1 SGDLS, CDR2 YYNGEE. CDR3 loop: CASSVGTGSLYEQYF. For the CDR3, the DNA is TGTGCCAGCAGCGTAGGGACAGGGAGTCTTTACGAGCAGTACTTC.

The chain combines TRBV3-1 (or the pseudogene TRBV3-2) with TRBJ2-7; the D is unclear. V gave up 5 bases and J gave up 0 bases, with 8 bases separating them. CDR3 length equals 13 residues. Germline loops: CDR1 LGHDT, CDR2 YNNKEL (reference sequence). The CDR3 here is CASSVWSSYEQYF. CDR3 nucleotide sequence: TGTGCCAGCAGCGTCTGGAGCTCCTACGAGCAGTACTTC.

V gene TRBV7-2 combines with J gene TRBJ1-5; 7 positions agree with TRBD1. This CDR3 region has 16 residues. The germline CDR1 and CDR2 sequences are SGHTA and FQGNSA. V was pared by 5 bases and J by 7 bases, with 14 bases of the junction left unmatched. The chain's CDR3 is CASSPVTGERRQPQHF. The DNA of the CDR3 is TGTGCCAGCAGCCCAGTCACAGGGGAGCGCAGGCAGCCCCAGCATTTT.

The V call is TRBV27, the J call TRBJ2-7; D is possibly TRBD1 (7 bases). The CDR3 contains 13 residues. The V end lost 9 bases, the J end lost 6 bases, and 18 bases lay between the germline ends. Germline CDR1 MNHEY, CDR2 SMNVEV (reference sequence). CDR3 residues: CASSRDRLGEQYF. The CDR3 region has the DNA TGTGCCAGTAGCCGGGACAGACTAGGCGAGCAGTACTTC.

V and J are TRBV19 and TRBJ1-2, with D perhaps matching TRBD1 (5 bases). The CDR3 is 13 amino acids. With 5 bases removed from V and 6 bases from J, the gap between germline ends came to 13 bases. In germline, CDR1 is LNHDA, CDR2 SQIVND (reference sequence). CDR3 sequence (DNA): TGTGCCAGTAGTCGGGGCTGGGGGGATGGCTACACCTTC. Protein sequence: CASSRGWGDGYTF.

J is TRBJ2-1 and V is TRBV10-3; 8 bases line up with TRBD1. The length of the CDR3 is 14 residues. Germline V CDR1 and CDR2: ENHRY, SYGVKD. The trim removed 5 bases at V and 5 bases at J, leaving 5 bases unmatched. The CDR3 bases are TGTGCCATCAGTCCTGGACAGGGTGACAATGAGCAGTTCTTC. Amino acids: CAISPGQGDNEQFF.

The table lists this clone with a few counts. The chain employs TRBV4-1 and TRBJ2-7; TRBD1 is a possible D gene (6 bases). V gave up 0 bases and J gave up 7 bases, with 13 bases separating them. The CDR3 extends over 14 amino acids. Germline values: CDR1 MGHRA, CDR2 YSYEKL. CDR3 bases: TGCGCCAGCAGCCAAGATGGGGGCGGTGATGAGCAGTACTTC. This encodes CASSQDGGGDEQYF.

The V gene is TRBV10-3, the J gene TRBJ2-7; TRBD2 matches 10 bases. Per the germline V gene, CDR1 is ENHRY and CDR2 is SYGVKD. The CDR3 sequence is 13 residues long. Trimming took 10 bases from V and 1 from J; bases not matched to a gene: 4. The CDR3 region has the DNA TGTGCCAGCGGACTAGCGGCATCCTACGAGCAGTACTTC. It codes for CASGLAASYEQYF.

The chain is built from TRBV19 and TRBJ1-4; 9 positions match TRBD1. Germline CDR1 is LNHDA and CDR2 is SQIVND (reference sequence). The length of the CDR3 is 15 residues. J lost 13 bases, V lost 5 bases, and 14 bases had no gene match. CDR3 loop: CASSPSGQGILGLFF. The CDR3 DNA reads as TGTGCCAGTAGTCCCTCGGGACAGGGAATTCTAGGACTGTTTTTT.

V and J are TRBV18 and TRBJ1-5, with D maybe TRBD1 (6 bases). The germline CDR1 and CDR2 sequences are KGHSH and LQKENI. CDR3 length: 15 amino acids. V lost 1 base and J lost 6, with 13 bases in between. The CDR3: CASSPQTGSSQPQHF. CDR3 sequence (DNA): TGTGCCAGCTCACCACAAACAGGGTCGAGTCAGCCCCAGCATTTT.

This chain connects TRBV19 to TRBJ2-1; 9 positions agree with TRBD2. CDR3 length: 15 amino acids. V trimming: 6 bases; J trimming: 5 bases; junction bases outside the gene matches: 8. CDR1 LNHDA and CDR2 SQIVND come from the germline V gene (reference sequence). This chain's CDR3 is CASRPTSGSNNEQFF. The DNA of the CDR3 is TGTGCCAGTAGGCCGACTAGCGGATCAAACAATGAGCAGTTCTTC. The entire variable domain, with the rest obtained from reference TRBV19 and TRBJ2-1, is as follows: DGGITQSPKYLFRKEGQNVTLSCEQNLNHDAMYWYRQDPGQGLRLIYYSQIVNDFQKGDIAEGYSVSREKKESFPLTVTSAQKNPTAFYLCASRPTSGSNNEQFFGPGTRLTVL.